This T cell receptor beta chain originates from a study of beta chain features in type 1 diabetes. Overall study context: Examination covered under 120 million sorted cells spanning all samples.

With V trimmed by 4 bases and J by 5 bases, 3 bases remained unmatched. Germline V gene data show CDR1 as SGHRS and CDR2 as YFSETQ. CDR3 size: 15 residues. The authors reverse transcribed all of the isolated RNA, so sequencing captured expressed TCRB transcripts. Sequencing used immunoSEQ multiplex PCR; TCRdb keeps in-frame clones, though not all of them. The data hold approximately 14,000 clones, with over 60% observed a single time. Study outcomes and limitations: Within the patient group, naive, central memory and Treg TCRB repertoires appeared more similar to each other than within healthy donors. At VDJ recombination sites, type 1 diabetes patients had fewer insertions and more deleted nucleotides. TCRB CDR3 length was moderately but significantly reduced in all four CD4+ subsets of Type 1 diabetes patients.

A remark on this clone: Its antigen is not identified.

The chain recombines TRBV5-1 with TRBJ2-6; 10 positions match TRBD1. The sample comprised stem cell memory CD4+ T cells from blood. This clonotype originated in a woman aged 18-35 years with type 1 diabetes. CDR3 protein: CASSPGQGRANVLTF. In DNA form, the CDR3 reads TGCGCCAGCAGCCCGGGACAGGGGAGGGCCAACGTCCTGACTTTC. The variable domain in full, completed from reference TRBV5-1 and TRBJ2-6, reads KAGVTQTPRYLIKTRGQQVTLSCSPISGHRSVSWYQQTPGQGLQFLFEYFSETQRNKGNFPGRFSGRQFSNSRSEMNVSTLELGDSALYLCASSPGQGRANVLTFGAGSRLTVL.